This record concerns one T cell receptor beta chain sequence. Its antigen has not been determined. Base qualities are not recorded, but no much larger clone differs from it by a single base. The data stem from a study of T cells after yellow fever vaccination (dated by TCRdb to between 2018 and 2021). Study-wide context: The SMART-Seq v4 Ultra Low Input RNA kit was used to prepare libraries from fractions with low cell numbers. To follow T-cell clones before and after both primary and booster YFV17D yellow fever vaccination, bulk TCR alpha and beta repertoires underwent longitudinal sequencing. Two healthy male donors made up the cohort, one aged 18 to 30 years and the other aged 30 to 40 years. Blood was drawn at multiple timepoints before and after primary and secondary immunization, with bulk PBMC replicates and cell subsets isolated.

As encoded in the germline V gene, CDR1 is KGHSH while CDR2 is LQKENI. The V and J ends are trimmed by 2 bases and 0 bases, leaving 16 bases between them. Including cysteine and phenylalanine, the CDR3 has 17 amino acids. Only the CDR3 region is kept as DNA, spanning 51 bases read in frame from base 1. Sample treatment or condition, as interpreted from the label and publication: live attenuated yellow fever vaccine strain. At every blood-draw timepoint, two biological replicates of bulk PBMCs were collected. A standard Ficoll-Paque protocol was used to isolate PBMCs from peripheral blood. TriZol was used to extract RNA from bulk PBMCs, from CD4 and CD8 fractions, and from dextramer-positive and dextramer-negative fractions. TCR cDNA was synthesized by 5'RACE template switching, which introduced a universal primer site and unique molecular identifiers. Priming for cDNA synthesis came from both the TCR alpha and TCR beta constant segments. Two PCR steps were used to amplify libraries, with sample barcodes and sequencing adapters being added in the second step. Sequencing of the libraries was done on either Illumina HiSeq 2500 (2x100 bp) or NovaSeq (2x150 bp). The study's own analysis went as follows. MIGEC was used to demultiplex reads and collapse the reads into UMI consensus sequences, and MiXCR was used for V(D)J alignment. Using edgeR on replicate PBMC samples, clonotypes were called vaccine-responding if FDR was below 0.01 and the log2 fold change was above 5 up to day 15. Each bulk clonotype was labeled CD4 or CD8 based on which sequenced repertoire, CD4 or CD8, contained the clonotype at higher abundance. The raw public reads went through TCRdb reprocessing: fastp at Q25, MiXCR clone calling, in-frame beta chains kept. Entries that share a CDR3 protein sequence are merged under the most common genes and DNA. It is TCRdb's table, rather than the study itself, that gives the V and J calls and clone size. The sample has a few hundred thousand distinct CDR3 sequences on record, around a sixth of them singletons. The ten largest clonotypes hold approximately 15% of the sample.

Overall study results and their limits: Computational filtering was needed because FACS-sorted repertoires could contain abundant contaminating clonotypes from the bulk population. After the booster, most clones that had expanded after primary vaccination were detected again (roughly 96% of CD4 and around 88% of CD8), suggesting broad maintenance of memory. Because only a couple of donors were included in the study, the extent to which the findings can be generalized is limited. Compared with the primary T-cell response, the secondary T-cell response was weaker but faster, peaking on day 5 rather than day 15. A small fraction of clonotypes showed up in both the CD4 and CD8 compartments, probably as a result of convergent recombination.

The receptor's source is a young man who received the YFV17D yellow fever vaccine. The sequence links TRBV18 to TRBJ1-2; the D gene is possibly TRBD1, with 6 bases matching. This specimen was PBMCs, taken about 5 days after the first yellow fever vaccination. The CDR3 loop reads CASSPNTGKAANYGYTF. The DNA sequence is as follows: TGTGCCAGCTCACCAAATACAGGGAAGGCAGCTAACTATGGCTACACCTTC.